This T cell receptor beta chain is drawn from a study of blood T cells in healthy people across ages. This clonotype was detected a few times. CDR1 and CDR2 (germline): SGHRS, YFSETQ. The CDR3 runs to 15 residues. V was shortened by 0 bases and J by 7 bases, with 14 bases between the two germline ends. Through a sample-barcoded 5' primer and a J-beta primer mix, a second PCR was run for roughly 7 to 12 cycles. Every single cDNA molecule received a tag from a template-switch adaptor with 12 random nucleotides. TCRdb reprocessed the 5' RACE reads with MiXCR, giving one entry per CDR3 protein. The sample yields some 690,000 distinct CDR3 sequences, about 20% seen once.

The source material was blood. This sequence joins TRBV5-1 and TRBJ2-1; maybe TRBD2 (6 bases). This clonotype was sampled from a man aged 65-85 years in good health. CDR3: CASSLEGTLRNEQFF. In nucleotides, the CDR3 is TGCGCCAGCAGCTTGGAAGGGACTCTCCGGAATGAGCAGTTCTTC. Full variable domain (outside the CDR3, taken from reference TRBV5-1 and TRBJ2-1): KAGVTQTPRYLIKTRGQQVTLSCSPISGHRSVSWYQQTPGQGLQFLFEYFSETQRNKGNFPGRFSGRQFSNSRSEMNVSTLELGDSALYLCASSLEGTLRNEQFFGPGTRLTVL.